The 18 T cell receptor beta chains listed next were all sequenced from one sample in a study of PD-1 blockade in classical Hodgkin lymphoma. Each of the patients experienced relapse following autologous stem cell transplantation, and their brentuximab vedotin exposure differed. Libraries were prepared by immunoSEQ multiplex PCR; TCRdb keeps only in-frame clonotypes and omits some of them. The sample gives roughly 2,500 clones, approximately 59% of which show up once; 33% is in the top ten. Here the sequenced sample was peripheral blood mononuclear cells (PBMCs), taken at baseline. Receptors were obtained from a human donor with classical Hodgkin lymphoma.

The chain recombines TRBV5-4 with TRBJ2-5; D remains ambiguous. CDR1 and CDR2 (germline): SGHNT, YYREEE (reference sequence). Trimming stripped 2 bases from V and 6 bases from J, with 11 bases between. The CDR3 is 13 amino acids. The CDR3 loop is CASSLGQSQTQYF. CDR3 bases: TGTGCCAGCAGCTTAGGCCAGTCGCAGACCCAGTACTTC. Variable domain in full (rest from reference TRBV5-4 and TRBJ2-5): ETGVTQSPTHLIKTRGQQVTLRCSSQSGHNTVSWYQQALGQGPQFIFQYYREEENGRGNFPPRFSGLQFPNYSSELNVNALELDDSALYLCASSLGQSQTQYFGPGTRLLVL.

In its sample, this clone was seen a few times. The gene calls are TRBV11-3 and TRBJ2-1; D unresolved. CDR1 SGHNT and CDR2 YENEEA come from the germline V gene. Trimming cost V 3 bases and J 5 bases, with 8 bases left between them. The CDR3 is 13 amino acids. This CDR3 reads CASSFPENNEQFF. CDR3 nucleotides: TGTGCCAGCAGCTTCCCCGAGAACAATGAGCAGTTCTTC.

This clone is deemed large. The rearrangement links TRBV7-9 to TRBJ1-6, with TRBD1 as a possible D gene (6 bases). This CDR3 contains 17 residues. Germline lookup yields CDR1 SEHNR and CDR2 FQNEAQ (reference sequence). Trimming left V 5 bases short and J 10 bases short, with 24 bases between. The CDR3 region has the DNA TGTGCCAGCAGCACTCACGACACTCAGGGGATAGGGTCACCCCTCCACTTT. It encodes CASSTHDTQGIGSPLHF.

By sample fraction, this clone is large (0.1 to 1%). The genes are TRBV2 and TRBJ1-2; TRBD1 matches at 12 bases. CDR3 size: 18 residues. The germline V gene has CDR1 SNHLY and CDR2 FYNNEI. V was clipped by 2 bases and J by 2 bases; unmatched bases: 9. In DNA, the CDR3 is TGTGCCAGCAGTGAACTTGCGGGACAGGGGGCCACCAACTATGGCTACACCTTC. It yields the protein CASSELAGQGATNYGYTF. Combining the CDR3 with reference TRBV2 and TRBJ1-2 gives the whole variable domain EPEVTQTPSHQVTQMGQEVILRCVPISNHLYFYWYRQILGQKVEFLVSFYNNEISEKSEIFDDQFSVERPDGSNFTLKIRSTKLEDSAMYFCASSELAGQGATNYGYTFGSGTRLTVV.

J is TRBJ1-2 and V is TRBV4-2; possibly TRBD1 for D (6 bases). The ends were cut back, 3 bases at V and 6 bases at J, with 11 bases in the middle. Germline lookup yields CDR1 LGHNA and CDR2 YNFKEQ. The CDR3 is made up of 13 amino acids. The CDR3 protein is CASSHRGADGYTF. The CDR3 DNA sequence: TGTGCCAGCAGCCACAGGGGAGCTGATGGCTACACCTTC.

The chain combines TRBV6-6 with TRBJ1-1; D gene ambiguous. This CDR3 comprises 15 residues. V lost 0 bases, J lost 0 bases, and 8 bases lay in between. Germline V gene sequence: CDR1 MNHNY, CDR2 SVGAGI (reference sequence). The CDR3 DNA reads TGTGCCAGCAGTTACTCGCTCATAGTGAACACTGAAGCTTTCTTT. Translated, it gives CASSYSLIVNTEAFF.

The chain uses TRBV2 and TRBJ1-6; 9 positions match TRBD1. Trimming cost V 3 bases and J 9 bases; bases outside gene matches: 6. CDR1 is SNHLY and CDR2 is FYNNEI in the germline V gene. The CDR3 sequence is 15 residues long. CDR3 protein: CASSDRGTGSSPLHF. The CDR3 DNA follows: TGTGCCAGCAGTGATCGTGGGACAGGGAGTTCACCCCTCCACTTT. Based on the CDR3 plus reference TRBV2 and TRBJ1-6, the full variable domain is EPEVTQTPSHQVTQMGQEVILRCVPISNHLYFYWYRQILGQKVEFLVSFYNNEISEKSEIFDDQFSVERPDGSNFTLKIRSTKLEDSAMYFCASSDRGTGSSPLHFGNGTRLTVT.

The chain is built from TRBV7-8 and TRBJ1-1; D possibly corresponds to TRBD1 (6 bases). Germline CDR1 SGHVS, CDR2 FQNEAQ. The CDR3 covers 11 residues. V lost 7 bases to trimming and J lost 8 bases, with 11 bases between them. The CDR3 spells CASMQGPEAFF. In DNA, the CDR3 is TGTGCCAGCATGCAGGGGCCCGAAGCTTTCTTT.

The chain links TRBV5-5 to TRBJ2-6; D is uncertain. V lost 4 bases to trimming and J lost 4 bases, with 12 bases between them. The CDR3 extends over 15 amino acids. CDR1 SGHKS and CDR2 YYEKEE come from the germline V gene (reference sequence). CDR3 amino acids: CASSLTLSGANVLTF. Written as DNA, the CDR3 is TGTGCCAGCAGCCTCACACTCTCCGGGGCCAACGTCCTGACTTTC.

This clone was seen a single time. The gene calls are TRBV10-2 and TRBJ1-1; D is unclear. Germline V gene sequence: CDR1 WSHSY, CDR2 SAAADI. This CDR3 region has 14 residues. Trimming left V 6 bases short and J 1 base short, with 12 bases between. CDR3 sequence: CASREQGANTEAFF. DNA for the CDR3: TGCGCCAGCAGAGAACAAGGTGCGAACACTGAAGCTTTCTTT.

This clone was seen only a few times. V usage is TRBV19 and J usage is TRBJ2-3; D may be TRBD2 (6 bases). CDR3 size: 15 residues. Trimming shortened V by 1 base and J by 5 bases, and 13 bases separated the two germline ends. The germline V gene has CDR1 LNHDA and CDR2 SQIVND (reference sequence). The CDR3 region has the DNA TGTGCCAGTAGTATAGGACTAGGGGTCGGAGATACGCAGTATTTT. Its protein is CASSIGLGVGDTQYF.

The rearrangement links TRBV14 to TRBJ2-7; tentatively, D is TRBD2 (6 bases). Germline V gene data show CDR1 as SGHDN and CDR2 as FVKESK. V dropped 4 bases and J dropped 0 bases, with 7 bases sitting between them. The CDR3 loop spans 13 amino acids. The CDR3 protein is CASSRAGSYEQYF. CDR3 sequence (DNA): TGTGCCAGCAGCCGAGCGGGCTCCTACGAGCAGTACTTC.

V usage is TRBV9 and J usage is TRBJ2-3, with 9 bases lining up with TRBD1. Looked up from germline, CDR1 is SGDLS and CDR2 is YYNGEE. The ends lost 3 bases at V and 5 bases at J; junction bases unmatched: 4. The CDR3 has 14 amino acids. CDR3 loop: CASSDRDREDTQYF. The CDR3 DNA reads TGTGCCAGCAGCGACCGGGACAGGGAAGATACGCAGTATTTT. The full variable domain, in which reference TRBV9 and TRBJ2-3 provide the parts outside the CDR3, is DSGVTQTPKHLITATGQRVTLRCSPRSGDLSVYWYQQSLDQGLQFLIQYYNGEERAKGNILERFSAQQFPDLHSELNLSSLELGDSALYFCASSDRDREDTQYFGPGTRLTVL.

The rearrangement uses TRBV7-8 and TRBJ1-5; 7 positions agree with TRBD1. The CDR3 contains 15 residues. V shed 2 bases, J shed 2 bases, and the junction held 3 bases outside the gene matches. Germline-derived CDR1 and CDR2 are SGHVS and FQNEAQ. CDR3 sequence reads: CASSLLGGGNQPQHF. The CDR3, as DNA: TGTGCCAGCAGCTTACTAGGGGGCGGCAATCAGCCCCAGCATTTT.

The gene calls are TRBV7-2 and TRBJ1-1; D not resolved. CDR3 length: 14 amino acids. The germline gives CDR1 SGHTA, CDR2 FQGNSA. The ends were cut back, 3 bases at V and 1 base at J, with 9 bases in the middle. CDR3 region: CASSFFLKNTEAFF. The CDR3 DNA follows: TGTGCCAGCAGCTTTTTTTTGAAGAACACTGAAGCTTTCTTT.

The rearrangement joins TRBV19 to TRBJ2-1; a possible D gene is TRBD1 (6 bases). V was shortened by 8 bases and J by 2 bases, with 10 bases between the two germline ends. The CDR3 is 13 residues long. The germline V gene encodes CDR1 LNHDA and CDR2 SQIVND (reference sequence). This chain's CDR3 is CASSDRPYNEQFF. The CDR3 DNA follows: TGTGCCAGTTCCGACAGGCCCTACAATGAGCAGTTCTTC. Full variable domain (missing parts from reference TRBV19 and TRBJ2-1): DGGITQSPKYLFRKEGQNVTLSCEQNLNHDAMYWYRQDPGQGLRLIYYSQIVNDFQKGDIAEGYSVSREKKESFPLTVTSAQKNPTAFYLCASSDRPYNEQFFGPGTRLTVL.

The chain combines TRBV6-6 with TRBJ1-2; D is uncertain. Between the trimmed V and J ends, which lost 3 bases and 1 base, there was a span of 9 bases. CDR1 is MNHNY, CDR2 SVGAGI, per germline (reference sequence). The CDR3 consists of 14 residues. The CDR3 coding sequence is TGTGCCAGCAGTTATAGGTCACTTAACTATGGCTACACCTTC. It translates to CASSYRSLNYGYTF.

J is TRBJ1-1 and V is TRBV7-9; 7 nucleotides line up with TRBD1. Germline V CDR1 and CDR2: SEHNR, FQNEAQ (reference sequence). Germline trimming cut 1 base from V and 5 bases from J; bases unmatched to any gene: 4. The length of the CDR3 is 14 residues. The DNA for the CDR3 is TGTGCCAGCAGCTTAGAGGGGACAGCTACTGAAGCTTTCTTT. Protein product: CASSLEGTATEAFF.